Each of the 10 T cell receptor beta chains below was sequenced from the same sample in a study of blood T cells in healthy people across ages. The use of a sample-barcoded 5' primer and a J-beta primer mix characterized a second PCR of about 7 to 12 cycles. TCRdb passed the 5' RACE reads through MiXCR, listing each CDR3 protein once. In the table there are approximately 800,000 distinct CDR3 sequences, about 45% of which are singletons. Input material: blood. The receptors were sampled from a man older than 75 in good health.

The rearrangement uses TRBV7-2 and TRBJ2-3; D ambiguous. V was trimmed by 5 bases and J by 2 bases, leaving 14 bases between them. In germline, CDR1 is SGHTA, CDR2 FQGNSA. The CDR3 runs 15 residues. CDR3 DNA: TGTGCCAGCAGCCCCCTACTCAGGAACACAGATACGCAGTATTTT. Translating it yields CASSPLLRNTDTQYF.

The chain is built from TRBV3-1 and TRBJ2-1; D call uncertain. The ends were cut back, 4 bases at V and 6 bases at J, with 19 bases in the middle. The germline V gene encodes CDR1 LGHDT and CDR2 YNNKEL (reference sequence). This CDR3 has 16 residues. The DNA for the CDR3 is TGTGCCAGCAGCCCAGACTTCGGAGTTCCCCTCAATGAGCAGTTCTTC. Translated, it gives CASSPDFGVPLNEQFF.

The chain joins TRBV25-1 to TRBJ2-7; TRBD2 agrees at 7 bases. CDR3 length: 14 amino acids. The V gene's germline CDR1 is MGHDK and CDR2 SYGVNS. The ends lost 6 bases at V and 2 bases at J; junction bases unmatched: 7. This CDR3 reads CASRGGTYPYEQYF. The CDR3 coding sequence is TGTGCCAGCAGGGGGGGGACGTATCCCTACGAGCAGTACTTC.

The sample holds a few counts of this clonotype. The rearrangement joins TRBV15 to TRBJ2-3, with D possibly matching TRBD1 (6 bases). CDR1 and CDR2 (germline): LNHNV, YYDKDF (reference sequence). The V and J ends lost 9 bases and 1 base respectively, with 14 bases between them. There are 14 residues in the CDR3. For the CDR3, the DNA is TGTGCCACTTCCACCCCAGGGGGCACAGATACGCAGTATTTT. Translating it yields CATSTPGGTDTQYF.

The gene calls are TRBV27 and TRBJ2-5, with a possible D match to TRBD1 (6 bases). V gave up 4 bases and J gave up 4 bases, with 13 bases separating them. This CDR3 spans 14 amino acids. Per germline, CDR1 MNHEY and CDR2 SMNVEV (reference sequence). This CDR3 reads CASSSQGTLETQYF. The DNA for the CDR3 is TGTGCCAGCAGTTCGCAGGGGACGCTAGAGACCCAGTACTTC.

J is TRBJ2-7 and V is TRBV6-2 or TRBV6-3; 11 nucleotides align to TRBD2. Germline trimming cut 2 bases from V and 3 bases from J; bases unmatched to any gene: 9. The germline V gene encodes CDR1 MNHEY and CDR2 SVGEGT. This CDR3 contains 17 residues. The CDR3 DNA reads as TGTGCCAGCAGTTACAGACTAGCGGGGCCTCCTCTCTACGAGCAGTACTTC. It codes for CASSYRLAGPPLYEQYF.

V gene TRBV28 combines with J gene TRBJ2-6; 8 nucleotides match TRBD1. The germline V gene has CDR1 MDHEN and CDR2 SYDVKM. The CDR3 totals 19 residues. The V gene end was trimmed by 4 bases and the J gene end by 2 bases; junction bases not matched to a gene: 13. The CDR3 loop is CASSSARGQGFPGANVLTF. The CDR3 nucleotides read TGTGCCAGCAGTTCTGCTCGAGGACAGGGTTTTCCTGGGGCCAACGTCCTGACTTTC.

The chain carries TRBV7-2 and TRBJ2-3; 8 bases agree with TRBD2. Germline V gene lookup returns CDR1 SGHTA and CDR2 FQGNSA. The CDR3 sequence is 16 residues long. V trimming: 0 bases; J trimming: 5 bases; junction bases outside the gene matches: 7. The CDR3 coding sequence is TGTGCCAGCAGCTTAGCAGGGACTAGAAGGGGAGATACGCAGTATTTT. Translating gives CASSLAGTRRGDTQYF.

This clonotype was counted ten times or more. V gene TRBV5-6 combines with J gene TRBJ2-5; TRBD1 matches 8 bases. J lost 5 bases, V lost 0 bases, and 6 bases had no gene match. Germline V gives CDR1 SGHDT, CDR2 YYEEEE. The CDR3 consists of 15 residues. Here the CDR3 DNA reads TGTGCCAGCAGCTTGGGGGCAGGGGGCGCGGAGACCCAGTACTTC. Its protein is CASSLGAGGAETQYF.

The chain links TRBV4-3 to TRBJ2-3, with D perhaps matching TRBD1 or TRBD2 (5 bases each). Deletions cut 5 bases from V and 8 bases from J, with 17 bases between. CDR3 length: 14 amino acids. The germline CDR1 and CDR2 sequences are LGHNA and YSLEER. As DNA, the CDR3 is TGCGCCAGCAGCATGACCAACTCGAGGGGTACGCAGTATTTT. Its translation: CASSMTNSRGTQYF.